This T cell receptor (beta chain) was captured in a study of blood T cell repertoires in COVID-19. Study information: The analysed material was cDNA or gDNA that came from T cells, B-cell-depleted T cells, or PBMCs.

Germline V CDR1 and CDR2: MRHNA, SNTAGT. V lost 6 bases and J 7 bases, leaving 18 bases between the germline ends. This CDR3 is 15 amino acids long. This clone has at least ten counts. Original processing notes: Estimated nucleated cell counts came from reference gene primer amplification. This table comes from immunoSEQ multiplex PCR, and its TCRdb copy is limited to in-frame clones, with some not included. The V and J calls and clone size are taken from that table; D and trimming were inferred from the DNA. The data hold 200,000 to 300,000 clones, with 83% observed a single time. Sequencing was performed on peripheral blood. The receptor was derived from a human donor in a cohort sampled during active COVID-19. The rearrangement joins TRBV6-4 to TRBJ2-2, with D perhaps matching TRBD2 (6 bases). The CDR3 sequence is CASSPGDAGGGELFF. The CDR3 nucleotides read TGTGCCAGCAGCCCGGGGGACGCCGGGGGCGGGGAGCTGTTTTTT.